Here is one T cell receptor (beta chain) with its context. Its target is unknown. At one boundary the junction diverges from the germline segment, which might be a read error. The CDR3 length is 18 residues. The germline gives CDR1 SNHLY, CDR2 FYNNEI. The data belong to a study of metastatic and nonmetastatic thyroid tumors. Study-level findings and limits: Malignant thyroid tumors reportedly exceeded benign nodules significantly in TCR beta diversity, with the difference appearing in blood and tumor.

The entire patient cohort was treatment-naive prior to thyroid surgery. TCRdb redid the clone calls on the PCR reads using MiXCR. The sample contains about 25,000 clones, 20% to 25% of which appear only once. The source is a male donor with papillary thyroid cancer or a benign thyroid nodule (not recorded which). Some clones in this sample may be carry-over from other donors' samples. This chain links TRBV2 with TRBJ1-1; D perhaps matches TRBD1 (5 bases). Sequencing used blood. For the CDR3, the DNA is TGTGCCAGCAGCAGGACACTTGCTAACTCCGCGTCGAACACTGAAGCGGTCTTT. It translates to CASSRTLANSASNTEAVF.